A single sample is the source of the 2 T cell receptor beta chains below, sequenced in a study of CD8+ T cells in alopecia areata. Extracted RNA was reverse transcribed into cDNA, the sequencing template. The assay was immunoSEQ multiplex PCR, and TCRdb's table has in-frame clones only and misses some. The sample includes 1,400 or so clones, none of them occurring once. Sequencing was performed on lesional skin. The receptors originated from a C3H/HeJ mouse with alopecia areata. This mouse strain has H2-k as its MHC haplotype.

Concerning this clone itself: Genes and germline come from the mouse. The read gets to within 4 residues of the CDR3 end, and the germline J gene fills in the rest. The chain couples TRBV31 to TRBJ2-7; 10 nucleotides agree with TRBD2. Germline V CDR1 and CDR2: GKSSPN, SITVG. With V trimmed by 3 bases and J by 3 bases, 5 bases remained unmatched. CDR3 length: 14 residues. The part of the CDR3 DNA that was read is TGTGCCTGGAGCCTGGACTGGGGGCTCTAT. Translated: CAWSLDWGLY. The whole CDR3 protein reads CAWSLDWGLYEQYF.

This clone was counted many times. Mouse germline and gene names are used. The read is 4 residues too short to cover the CDR3 end, so that end is filled in from the germline J gene. The V and J genes are TRBV31 and TRBJ2-4; D may be TRBD1 (6 bases). V gave up 3 bases and J gave up 2 bases, with 9 bases separating them. From germline, CDR1 is GKSSPN and CDR2 SITVG. This CDR3 comprises 13 residues. The CDR3 reads CAWRGTNQNTLYF. The DNA read from the CDR3 is TGTGCCTGGAGGGGGACAAATCAAAAC. The complete variable domain, with remaining parts taken from reference TRBV31 and TRBJ2-4, reads AQTIHQWPVAEIKAVGSPLSLGCTIKGKSSPNLYWYWQATGGTLQQLFYSITVGQVESVVQLNLSASRPKDDQFILSTEKLLLSHSGFYLCAWRGTNQNTLYFGAGTRLSVL.